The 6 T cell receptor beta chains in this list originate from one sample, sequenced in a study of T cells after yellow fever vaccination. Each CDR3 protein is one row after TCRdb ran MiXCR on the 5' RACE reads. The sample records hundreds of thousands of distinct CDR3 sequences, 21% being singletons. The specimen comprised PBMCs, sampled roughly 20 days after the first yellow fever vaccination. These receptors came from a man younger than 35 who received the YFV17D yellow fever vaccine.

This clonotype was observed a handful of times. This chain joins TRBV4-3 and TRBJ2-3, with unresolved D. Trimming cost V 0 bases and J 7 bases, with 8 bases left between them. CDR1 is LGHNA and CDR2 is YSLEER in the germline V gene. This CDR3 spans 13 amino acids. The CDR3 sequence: CASSQDWAYTQYF. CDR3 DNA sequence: TGCGCCAGCAGCCAAGATTGGGCGTATACGCAGTATTTT.

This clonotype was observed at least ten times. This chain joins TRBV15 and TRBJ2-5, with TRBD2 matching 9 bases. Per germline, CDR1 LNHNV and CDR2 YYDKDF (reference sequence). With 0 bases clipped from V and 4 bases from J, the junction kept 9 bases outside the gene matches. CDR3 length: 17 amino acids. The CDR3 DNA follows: TGTGCCACCAGCAGAGAAAAAATTAGCGGGGGCGGAGAGACCCAGTACTTC. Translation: CATSREKISGGGETQYF.

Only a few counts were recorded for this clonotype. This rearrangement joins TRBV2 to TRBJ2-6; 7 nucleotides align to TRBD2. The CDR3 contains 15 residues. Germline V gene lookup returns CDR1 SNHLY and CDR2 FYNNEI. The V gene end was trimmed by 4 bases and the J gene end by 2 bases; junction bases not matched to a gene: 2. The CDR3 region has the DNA TGTGCCAGCAGTGGGGGGGGAACTGGGGCCAACGTCCTGACTTTC. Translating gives CASSGGGTGANVLTF. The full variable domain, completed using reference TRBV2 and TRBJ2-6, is EPEVTQTPSHQVTQMGQEVILRCVPISNHLYFYWYRQILGQKVEFLVSFYNNEISEKSEIFDDQFSVERPDGSNFTLKIRSTKLEDSAMYFCASSGGGTGANVLTFGAGSRLTVL.

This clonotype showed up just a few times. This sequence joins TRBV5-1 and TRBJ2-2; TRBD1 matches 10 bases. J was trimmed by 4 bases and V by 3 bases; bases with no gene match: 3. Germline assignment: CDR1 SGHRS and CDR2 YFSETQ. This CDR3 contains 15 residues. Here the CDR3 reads CASSSDRGPTGELFF. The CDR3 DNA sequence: TGCGCCAGCAGCTCCGACAGGGGGCCCACCGGGGAGCTGTTTTTT. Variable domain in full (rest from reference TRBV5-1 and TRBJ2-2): KAGVTQTPRYLIKTRGQQVTLSCSPISGHRSVSWYQQTPGQGLQFLFEYFSETQRNKGNFPGRFSGRQFSNSRSEMNVSTLELGDSALYLCASSSDRGPTGELFFGEGSRLTVL.

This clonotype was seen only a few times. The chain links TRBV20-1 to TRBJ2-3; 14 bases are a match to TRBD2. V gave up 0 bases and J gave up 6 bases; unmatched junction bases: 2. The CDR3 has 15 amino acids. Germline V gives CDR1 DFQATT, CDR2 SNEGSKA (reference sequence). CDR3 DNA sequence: TGCAGTGCTAGAGATGGGACTAGCGGGGGTGATACGCAGTATTTT. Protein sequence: CSARDGTSGGDTQYF.

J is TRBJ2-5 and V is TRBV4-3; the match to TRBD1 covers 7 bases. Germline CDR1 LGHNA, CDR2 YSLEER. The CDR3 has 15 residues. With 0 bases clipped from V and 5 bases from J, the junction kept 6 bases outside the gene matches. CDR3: CASSQDPGGVETQYF. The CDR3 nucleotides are TGCGCCAGCAGCCAAGATCCAGGGGGAGTCGAGACCCAGTACTTC.